The rows below give T cell receptor beta chains drawn from one sample of a study of T cell clones after liver transplantation. Clones were read by immunoSEQ multiplex PCR, and TCRdb kept only the in-frame ones, dropping some. This table holds 95,000 to 110,000 clones, about 80% found once. Material: CD4+ T cells from blood, obtained 45 to 50 months after liver transplant. Every receptor here comes from a human patient who received a liver transplant. Some T cells may be graft donor cells. Each CDR3 is given with its conserved first and last residue. The D gene is left open where the match is weak. Rows give clone size only sometimes, using once, few, many, or a class for an expanded clone.

j_gene	abundance	v_gene	d_gene	CDR3aa	CDR3nt
TRBJ2-7	.	TRBV7-2	TRBD2	CASSLSAGKVAEQYF	TGTGCCAGCAGCTTATCAGCGGGAAAAGTCGCCGAGCAGTACTTC
TRBJ2-1	.	TRBV7-6	TRBD2	CASSLLSGSIVNEQFF	TGTGCCAGCAGCCTACTGAGCGGGAGCATAGTCAATGAGCAGTTCTTC
TRBJ2-7	.	TRBV5-1	.	CASSLGQATEVAYTYEQYF	TGCGCCAGCAGCTTGGGCCAGGCGACGGAGGTAGCGTACACCTACGAGCAGTACTTC
TRBJ2-2	.	TRBV7-7	TRBD1	CASSRGTGTNTGELFF	TGTGCCAGCAGCCGAGGGACAGGAACGAACACCGGGGAGCTGTTTTTT
TRBJ1-2	.	TRBV30	TRBD1	CAWRTGTGDGYTF	TGTGCCTGGAGAACCGGGACAGGGGACGGCTACACCTTC
TRBJ1-1	.	TRBV2	.	CASRRATVWNTEAFF	TGTGCCAGCAGGAGGGCTACAGTATGGAACACTGAAGCTTTCTTT
TRBJ2-7	.	TRBV29-1	.	CSVGRTGAYEQYF	TGCAGCGTGGGGCGGACGGGAGCCTACGAGCAGTACTTC
TRBJ1-5	.	TRBV10-1	.	CASSAGSPQHF	TGCGCCAGCAGTGCCGGGTCTCCCCAGCATTTT
TRBJ1-2	.	TRBV5-4	.	CASSLGFREGYGYTF	TGTGCCAGCAGCTTGGGGTTCCGGGAGGGCTATGGCTACACCTTC
TRBJ2-6	few	TRBV27	.	CASTRTGANVLTF	TGTGCCAGCACAAGGACTGGGGCCAACGTCCTGACTTTC
TRBJ1-1	once	TRBV5-6	.	CASSFSRASNTEAFF	TGTGCCAGCAGCTTCTCCAGGGCCTCGAACACTGAAGCTTTCTTT
TRBJ1-6	few	TRBV2	.	CASSAGPYSPLHF	TGTGCCAGCAGCGCGGGACCCTACTCACCCCTCCACTTT
TRBJ1-2	.	TRBV28	.	CATGNENYGYTF	TGTGCCACCGGGAACGAGAACTATGGCTACACCTTC
TRBJ1-3	.	TRBV6-1	.	CASSRDNSGNTIYF	TGTGCCAGCAGCCGGGACAACTCTGGAAACACCATATATTTT
TRBJ2-7	.	TRBV6-6	TRBD1	CASSPRQGVISYEQYF	TGTGCCAGCAGTCCGAGACAGGGCGTGATATCCTACGAGCAGTACTTC
TRBJ1-1	.	TRBV6-1	.	CASDDRHTEAFF	TGTGCCAGCGACGACAGGCACACTGAAGCTTTCTTT
TRBJ1-1	.	TRBV14	.	CASSGDGGAGTEAFF	TGTGCCAGCAGCGGGGACGGGGGGGCAGGCACTGAAGCTTTCTTT
TRBJ2-7	.	TRBV4-3	TRBD2	CASSQAISQRGPYSYEQYF	TGCGCCAGCAGCCAAGCTATCAGTCAGCGGGGGCCATACTCCTACGAGCAGTACTTC
TRBJ2-1	.	TRBV5-1	TRBD2	CASSLSGAGRAGNEQFF	TGCGCCAGCAGCTTGAGTGGAGCCGGGAGGGCCGGCAATGAGCAGTTCTTC
TRBJ2-7	.	TRBV7-9	.	CASSLASTKGEQYF	TGTGCCAGCAGCTTAGCGTCGACGAAGGGCGAGCAGTACTTC
TRBJ1-2	.	TRBV28	.	CASSLYPGANYGYTF	TGTGCCAGCAGTTTATATCCAGGGGCTAACTATGGCTACACCTTC
TRBJ2-5	.	TRBV29-1	.	CSVEDVQETQYF	TGCAGCGTAGAAGACGTACAAGAGACCCAGTACTTC
TRBJ1-3	.	TRBV18	TRBD1	CASSPIGQADSGNTIYF	TGTGCCAGCTCACCAATAGGACAGGCTGACTCTGGAAACACCATATATTTT
TRBJ2-7	.	TRBV27	.	CASSSTSRTNYEQYF	TGTGCCAGCAGTTCCACAAGCAGGACCAACTACGAGCAGTACTTC
TRBJ2-3	.	TRBV7-6	TRBD1	CASSLGGGADTQYF	TGTGCCAGCAGCTTAGGAGGGGGCGCAGATACGCAGTATTTT
TRBJ2-1	.	TRBV29-1	TRBD1	CSEGTGNEQFF	TGCAGCGAAGGGACAGGGAATGAGCAGTTCTTC
TRBJ2-3	.	TRBV7-2	.	CASSLRSVSPDTQYF	TGTGCCAGCAGCCTCCGTAGTGTATCCCCGGATACGCAGTATTTT
TRBJ2-5	.	TRBV18	.	CASSPPGGHWEETQYF	TGTGCCAGCTCACCACCAGGGGGGCACTGGGAAGAGACCCAGTACTTC
TRBJ2-6	.	TRBV6-5	.	CASSYSTGANVLTF	TGTGCCAGCAGTTACTCGACTGGGGCCAACGTCCTGACTTTC
TRBJ1-1	few	TRBV2	TRBD1	CASKVRQGVSTEAFF	TGTGCCAGCAAGGTGAGACAGGGAGTAAGCACTGAAGCTTTCTTT
TRBJ1-5	once	TRBV27	.	CASTKWAGPLGSNQPQHF	TGTGCCAGCACTAAGTGGGCCGGCCCCCTCGGTAGCAATCAGCCCCAGCATTTT
TRBJ1-3	.	TRBV4-3	TRBD1	CVSSQKPGQGAGNTIYF	TGCGTCAGCAGCCAAAAGCCGGGACAGGGGGCTGGAAACACCATATATTTT
TRBJ1-1	few	TRBV29-1	.	CSVGPGFASEAFF	TGCAGCGTTGGCCCGGGCTTTGCCTCTGAAGCTTTCTTT
TRBJ1-5	.	TRBV18	.	CASSPIGTSNQPQHF	TGTGCCAGCTCACCGATAGGGACTAGCAATCAGCCCCAGCATTTT
TRBJ1-3	.	TRBV5-6	.	CASSLWGPGNTIYF	TGTGCCAGCAGCTTGTGGGGGCCAGGAAACACCATATATTTT
TRBJ2-3	.	TRBV19	.	CASRLADTQYF	TGTGCCAGTAGATTAGCAGATACGCAGTATTTT
TRBJ1-1	.	TRBV19	.	CASSIGRANTEAFF	TGTGCCAGTAGTATCGGGCGGGCGAACACTGAAGCTTTCTTT
TRBJ2-5	.	TRBV7-2	.	CASSLALSVAETQYF	TGTGCCAGCAGCTTAGCGCTGTCTGTCGCGGAGACCCAGTACTTC
TRBJ2-1	once	TRBV5-1	TRBD2	CASSLGLADNEQFF	TGCGCCAGCAGCTTGGGACTAGCGGACAATGAGCAGTTCTTC
TRBJ1-2	.	TRBV28	.	CASSPGPTRGYTF	TGTGCCAGCAGCCCCGGGCCTACCCGGGGCTACACCTTC
TRBJ2-2	.	TRBV6-6	TRBD1	CASAQGVPNTGELFF	TGTGCCAGCGCGCAGGGGGTCCCCAACACCGGGGAGCTGTTTTTT
TRBJ1-5	.	TRBV7-2	.	CASSLAWGQPQHF	TGTGCCAGCAGCTTAGCGTGGGGGCAGCCCCAGCATTTT
TRBJ1-2	.	TRBV19	TRBD1	CASSAARQGSSYGYTF	TGTGCCAGTAGCGCCGCGAGACAGGGGAGCTCCTATGGCTACACCTTC
TRBJ2-7	few	TRBV6-1	.	CASSVGVGRYEQYF	TGTGCCAGCAGTGTGGGTGTGGGACGATACGAGCAGTACTTC
TRBJ2-7	.	TRBV6-1	TRBD1	CASTAGTGNSYEQYF	TGTGCCAGCACCGCCGGGACAGGGAACTCCTACGAGCAGTACTTC
TRBJ1-2	once	TRBV27	.	CASSLGQGIRGNYGYTF	TGTGCCAGCAGTTTAGGGCAGGGGATAAGAGGAAACTATGGCTACACCTTC
TRBJ1-5	.	TRBV18	.	CASSPLTGHQPQHF	TGTGCCAGCTCGCCACTTACAGGGCATCAGCCCCAGCATTTT
TRBJ2-7	.	TRBV6-5	TRBD2	CASSLAGATGYEQYF	TGTGCCAGCAGCCTAGCGGGAGCAACTGGGTACGAGCAGTACTTC
TRBJ1-1	.	TRBV7-2	TRBD1	CASIKRQGGTEAFF	TGTGCCAGCATCAAGAGACAGGGGGGGACTGAAGCTTTCTTT
TRBJ1-1	.	TRBV10-1	.	CASRFDGNTEAFF	TGCGCCAGCAGATTCGACGGGAACACTGAAGCTTTCTTT